This T cell receptor (beta chain) came from a study of a mutant IDH1 vaccine in newly diagnosed glioma. Study background: Patients got their first vaccination 4-6 weeks after radiotherapy alone, or with temozolomide cycles.

On this clone: Its antigen is unidentified.

The protocol was immunoSEQ multiplex PCR, while the TCRdb copy is restricted to in-frame clones and leaves out a portion. The table lists roughly 25,000 clones, about four fifths of them singletons. The time point denotes: week 47, end of study. Topical imiquimod was applied with each vaccine dose, which held 300 ug of mutant IDH1 20-mer peptide. This clonotype was obtained from a man aged 35 to 55 with glioma. Some clones in this sample may be carry-over from other donors' samples. The sample consisted of PBMCs, taken from a glioma patient whose treatment included an IDH1 peptide vaccine.

CDR3 amino acids: CASSKGGGARRYQETQYF. For the CDR3, the DNA is TGTGCCAGCAGCAAAGGTGGGGGAGCCCGAAGGTACCAAGAGACCCAGTACTTC. This chain links TRBV21-1 with TRBJ2-5. TRBV21-1 is annotated as a pseudogene. This CDR3 is built from 18 residues.